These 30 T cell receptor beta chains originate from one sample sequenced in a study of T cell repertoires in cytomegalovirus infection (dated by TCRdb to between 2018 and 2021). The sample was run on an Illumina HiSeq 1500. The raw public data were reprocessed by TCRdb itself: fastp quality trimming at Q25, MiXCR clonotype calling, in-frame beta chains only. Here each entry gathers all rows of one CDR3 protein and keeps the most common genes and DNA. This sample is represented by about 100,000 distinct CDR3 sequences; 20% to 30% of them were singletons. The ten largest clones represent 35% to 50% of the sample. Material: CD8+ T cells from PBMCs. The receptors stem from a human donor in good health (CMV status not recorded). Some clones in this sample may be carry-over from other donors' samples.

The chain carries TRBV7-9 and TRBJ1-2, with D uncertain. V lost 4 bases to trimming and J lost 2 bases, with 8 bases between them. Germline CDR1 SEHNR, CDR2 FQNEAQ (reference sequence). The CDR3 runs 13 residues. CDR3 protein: CASSSSDNYGYTF. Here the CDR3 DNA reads TGTGCCAGCAGCTCCTCGGACAACTATGGCTACACCTTC.

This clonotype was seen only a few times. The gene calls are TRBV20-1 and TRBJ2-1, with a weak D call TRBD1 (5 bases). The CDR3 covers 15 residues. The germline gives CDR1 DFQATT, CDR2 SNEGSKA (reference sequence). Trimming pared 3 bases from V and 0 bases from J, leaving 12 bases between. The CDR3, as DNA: TGCAGTGCTAGTGACAGTCCAAGCTCCTACAATGAGCAGTTCTTC. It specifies CSASDSPSSYNEQFF.

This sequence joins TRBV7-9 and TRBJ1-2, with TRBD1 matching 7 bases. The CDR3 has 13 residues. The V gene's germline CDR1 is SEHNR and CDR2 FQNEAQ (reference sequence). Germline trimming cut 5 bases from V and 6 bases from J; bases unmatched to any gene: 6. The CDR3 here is CASSHDRDDGYTF. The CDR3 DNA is TGTGCCAGCAGCCACGACAGGGACGATGGCTACACCTTC. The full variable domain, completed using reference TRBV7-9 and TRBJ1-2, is DTGVSQNPRHKITKRGQNVTFRCDPISEHNRLYWYRQTLGQGPEFLTYFQNEAQLEKSRLLSDRFSAERPKGSFSTLEIQRTEQGDSAMYLCASSHDRDDGYTFGSGTRLTVV.

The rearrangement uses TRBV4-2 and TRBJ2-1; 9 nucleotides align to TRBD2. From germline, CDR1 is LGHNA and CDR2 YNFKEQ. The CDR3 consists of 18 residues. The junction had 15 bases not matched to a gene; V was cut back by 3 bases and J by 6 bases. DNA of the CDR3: TGTGCCAGCAGCCACCCTCGCTTGGTAGCGGGAGTAAGCAATGAGCAGTTCTTC. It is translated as CASSHPRLVAGVSNEQFF.

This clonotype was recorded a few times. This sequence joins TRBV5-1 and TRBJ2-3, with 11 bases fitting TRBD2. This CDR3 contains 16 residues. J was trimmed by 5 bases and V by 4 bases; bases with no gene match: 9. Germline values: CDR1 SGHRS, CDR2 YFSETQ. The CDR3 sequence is CASSGELAGEEDTQYF. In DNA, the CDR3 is TGCGCCAGCAGCGGTGAACTAGCGGGAGAAGAAGATACGCAGTATTTT.

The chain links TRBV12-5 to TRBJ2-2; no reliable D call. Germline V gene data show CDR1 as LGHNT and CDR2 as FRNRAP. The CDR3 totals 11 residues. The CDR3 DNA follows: TGTGCCTCTGGAGACACCGGGGAGCTGTTTTTT. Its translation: CASGDTGELFF.

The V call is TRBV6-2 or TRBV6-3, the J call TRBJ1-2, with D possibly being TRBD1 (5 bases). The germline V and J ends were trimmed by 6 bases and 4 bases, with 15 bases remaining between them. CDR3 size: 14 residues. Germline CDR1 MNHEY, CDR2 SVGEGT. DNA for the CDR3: TGTGCCAGCAGCACGGGACCCCAGGGCTATGGCTACACCTTC. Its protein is CASSTGPQGYGYTF.

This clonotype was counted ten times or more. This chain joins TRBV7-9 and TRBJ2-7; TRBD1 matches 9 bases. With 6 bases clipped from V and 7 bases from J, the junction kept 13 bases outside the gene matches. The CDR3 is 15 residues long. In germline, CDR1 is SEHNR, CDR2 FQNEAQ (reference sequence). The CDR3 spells CASSPTGGNPKEQYF. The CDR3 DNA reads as TGTGCCAGCAGTCCTACAGGGGGCAACCCTAAGGAGCAGTACTTC.

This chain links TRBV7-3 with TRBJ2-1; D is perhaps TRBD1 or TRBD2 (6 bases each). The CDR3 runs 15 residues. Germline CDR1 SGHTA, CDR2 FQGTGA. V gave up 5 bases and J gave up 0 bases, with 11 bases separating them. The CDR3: CASSVGGGSYNEQFF. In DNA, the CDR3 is TGTGCCAGCAGCGTTGGAGGGGGCTCCTACAATGAGCAGTTCTTC. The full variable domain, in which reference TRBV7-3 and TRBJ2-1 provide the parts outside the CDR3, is GAGVSQTPSNKVTEKGKYVELRCDPISGHTALYWYRQSLGQGPEFLIYFQGTGAADDSGLPNDRFFAVRPEGSVSTLKIQRTERGDSAVYLCASSVGGGSYNEQFFGPGTRLTVL.

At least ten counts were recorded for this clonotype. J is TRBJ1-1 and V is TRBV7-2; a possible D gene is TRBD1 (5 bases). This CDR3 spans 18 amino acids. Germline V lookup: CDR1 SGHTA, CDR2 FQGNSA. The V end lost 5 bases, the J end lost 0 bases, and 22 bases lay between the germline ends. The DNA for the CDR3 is TGTGCCAGCAGCCCGCCGGGACTGCGGCAATTGGTGAACACTGAAGCTTTCTTT. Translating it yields CASSPPGLRQLVNTEAFF.

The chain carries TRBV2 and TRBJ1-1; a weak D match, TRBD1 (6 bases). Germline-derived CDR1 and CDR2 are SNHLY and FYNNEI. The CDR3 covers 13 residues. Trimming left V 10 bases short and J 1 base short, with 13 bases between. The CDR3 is CAIEDRTNTEAFF. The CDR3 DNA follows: TGTGCCATCGAAGACAGGACGAACACTGAAGCTTTCTTT.

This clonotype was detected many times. CDR3 sequence reads: CASSWDRDNSPLHF. DNA of the CDR3: TGTGCCAGCTCTTGGGACCGCGATAATTCACCCCTCCACTTT. The chain links TRBV25-1 to TRBJ1-6; perhaps TRBD1 as D (5 bases). The CDR3 loop spans 14 amino acids. CDR1 and CDR2 from the germline V gene are MGHDK and SYGVNS. The V and J ends lost 8 bases and 5 bases respectively, with 13 bases between them.

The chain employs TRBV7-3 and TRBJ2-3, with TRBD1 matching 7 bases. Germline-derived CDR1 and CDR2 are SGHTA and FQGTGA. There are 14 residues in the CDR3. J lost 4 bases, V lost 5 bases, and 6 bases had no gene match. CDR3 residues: CASSTYRGADTQYF. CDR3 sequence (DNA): TGTGCCAGCAGCACCTACAGGGGAGCAGATACGCAGTATTTT.

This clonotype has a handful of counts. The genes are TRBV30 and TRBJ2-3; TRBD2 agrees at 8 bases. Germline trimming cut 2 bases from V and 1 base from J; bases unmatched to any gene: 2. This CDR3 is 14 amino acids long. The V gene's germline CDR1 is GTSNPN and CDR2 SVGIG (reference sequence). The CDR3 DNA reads TGTGCCTGGAGTACGACTAGCGGCACAGATACGCAGTATTTT. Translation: CAWSTTSGTDTQYF. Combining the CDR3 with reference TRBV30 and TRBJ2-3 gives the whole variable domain SQTIHQWPATLVQPVGSPLSLECTVEGTSNPNLYWYRQAAGRGLQLLFYSVGIGQISSEVPQNLSASRPQDRQFILSSKKLLLSDSGFYLCAWSTTSGTDTQYFGPGTRLTVL.

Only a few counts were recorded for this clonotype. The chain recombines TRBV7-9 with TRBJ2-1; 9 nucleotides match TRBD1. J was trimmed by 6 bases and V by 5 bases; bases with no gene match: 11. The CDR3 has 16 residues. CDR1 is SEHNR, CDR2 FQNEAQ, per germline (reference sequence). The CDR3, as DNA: TGTGCCAGCAGCGGAAACCGGGACAGGGTGACCAATGAGCAGTTCTTC. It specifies CASSGNRDRVTNEQFF.

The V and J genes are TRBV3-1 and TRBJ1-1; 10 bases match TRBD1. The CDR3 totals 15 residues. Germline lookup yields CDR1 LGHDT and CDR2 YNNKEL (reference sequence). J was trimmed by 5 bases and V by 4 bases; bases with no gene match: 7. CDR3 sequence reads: CASSRFGTGVTEAFF. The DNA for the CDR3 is TGTGCCAGCAGCCGATTCGGGACAGGGGTGACTGAAGCTTTCTTT.

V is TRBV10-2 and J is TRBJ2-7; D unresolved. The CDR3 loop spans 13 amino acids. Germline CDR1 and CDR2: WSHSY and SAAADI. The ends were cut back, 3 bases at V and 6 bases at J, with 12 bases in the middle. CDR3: CASSETGQSEQYF. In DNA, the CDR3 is TGCGCCAGCAGTGAAACCGGGCAGAGCGAGCAGTACTTC.

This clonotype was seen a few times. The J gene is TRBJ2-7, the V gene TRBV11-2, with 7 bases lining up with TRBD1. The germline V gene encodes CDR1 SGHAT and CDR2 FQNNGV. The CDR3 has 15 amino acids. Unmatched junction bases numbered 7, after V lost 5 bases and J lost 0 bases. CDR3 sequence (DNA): TGTGCCAGCAGCGTTAGAGGGGGCCTCTCCTACGAGCAGTACTTC. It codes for CASSVRGGLSYEQYF.

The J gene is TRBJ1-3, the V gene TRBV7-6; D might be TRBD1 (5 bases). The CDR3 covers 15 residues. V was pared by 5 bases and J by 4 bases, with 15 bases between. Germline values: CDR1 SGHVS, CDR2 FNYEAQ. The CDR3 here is CASSPVGGGGNTIYF. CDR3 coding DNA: TGTGCCAGCAGCCCCGTCGGGGGAGGCGGAAACACCATATATTTT.

The CDR3 sequence: CASSRPGAAKEDQPQHF. CDR3 DNA: TGTGCCAGCAGCCGCCCGGGGGCGGCGAAAGAGGATCAGCCCCAGCATTTT. V is TRBV6-6 and J is TRBJ1-5; a possible D gene is TRBD1 (6 bases). Per germline, CDR1 MNHNY and CDR2 SVGAGI (reference sequence). V was pared by 6 bases and J by 5 bases, with 23 bases between. The CDR3 totals 17 residues.

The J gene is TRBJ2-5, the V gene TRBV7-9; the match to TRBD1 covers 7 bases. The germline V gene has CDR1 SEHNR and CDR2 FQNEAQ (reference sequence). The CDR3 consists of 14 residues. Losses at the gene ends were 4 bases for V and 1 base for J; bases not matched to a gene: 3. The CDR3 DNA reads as TGTGCCAGCAGCTCAAGGGACAGCCAAGAGACCCAGTACTTC. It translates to CASSSRDSQETQYF.

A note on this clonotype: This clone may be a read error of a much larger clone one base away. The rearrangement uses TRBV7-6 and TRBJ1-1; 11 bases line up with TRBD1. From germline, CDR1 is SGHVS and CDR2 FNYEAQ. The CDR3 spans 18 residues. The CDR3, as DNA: TGTGCCAGAAGCTTATATGCGGACAGGGGGCGACTGAACACTGAAGCTTTCTTT. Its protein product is CARSLYADRGRLNTEAFF.

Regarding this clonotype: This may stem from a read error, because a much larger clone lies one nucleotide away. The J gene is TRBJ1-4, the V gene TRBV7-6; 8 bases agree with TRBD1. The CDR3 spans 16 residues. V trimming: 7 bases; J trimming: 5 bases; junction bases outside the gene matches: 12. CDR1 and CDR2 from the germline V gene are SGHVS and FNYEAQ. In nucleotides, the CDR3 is TGTGCCAGCAACCCTCTCGGGACAGGTCTAAATGAAAAACTGTTTTTT. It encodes CASNPLGTGLNEKLFF.

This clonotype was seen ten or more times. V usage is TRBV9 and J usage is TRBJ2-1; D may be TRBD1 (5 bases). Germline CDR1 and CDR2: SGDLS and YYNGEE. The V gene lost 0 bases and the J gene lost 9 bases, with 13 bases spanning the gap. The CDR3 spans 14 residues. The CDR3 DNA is TGTGCCAGCAGCGTAGATCTTGGGGCAGGTGAGCAGTTCTTC. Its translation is CASSVDLGAGEQFF.

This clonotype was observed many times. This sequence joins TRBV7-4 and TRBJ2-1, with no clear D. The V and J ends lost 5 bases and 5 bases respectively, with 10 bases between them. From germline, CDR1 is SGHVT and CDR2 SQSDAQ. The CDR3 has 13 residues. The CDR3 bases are TGTGCCAGCAGCCTTACCTCGGACAATGAGCAGTTCTTC. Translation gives CASSLTSDNEQFF.

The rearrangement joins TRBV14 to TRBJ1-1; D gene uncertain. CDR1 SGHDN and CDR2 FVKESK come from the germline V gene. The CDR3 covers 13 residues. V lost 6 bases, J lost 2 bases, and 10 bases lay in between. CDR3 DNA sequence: TGTGCCAGCAGTGTCGAAGGAAACACTGAAGCTTTCTTT. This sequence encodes CASSVEGNTEAFF. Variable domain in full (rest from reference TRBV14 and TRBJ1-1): EAGVTQFPSHSVIEKGQTVTLRCDPISGHDNLYWYRRVMGKEIKFLLHFVKESKQDESGMPNNRFLAERTGGTYSTLKVQPAELEDSGVYFCASSVEGNTEAFFGQGTRLTVV.

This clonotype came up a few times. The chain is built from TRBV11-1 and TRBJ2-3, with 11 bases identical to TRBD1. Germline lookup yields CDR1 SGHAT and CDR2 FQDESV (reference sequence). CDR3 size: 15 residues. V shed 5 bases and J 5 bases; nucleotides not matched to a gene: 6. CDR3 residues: CASSRDRGSGDTQYF. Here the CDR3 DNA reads TGTGCCAGCAGCAGGGACAGGGGGAGCGGAGATACGCAGTATTTT.

For the CDR3, the DNA is TGCGCCAGCACCCCGGACAGACTAAACAATGAGCAGTTCTTC. It yields the protein CASTPDRLNNEQFF. The chain has TRBV4-1 and TRBJ2-1; perhaps TRBD1 as D (6 bases). Germline V gene data show CDR1 as MGHRA and CDR2 as YSYEKL. The CDR3 is 14 amino acids. V was clipped by 7 bases and J by 5 bases, with 15 bases between them.

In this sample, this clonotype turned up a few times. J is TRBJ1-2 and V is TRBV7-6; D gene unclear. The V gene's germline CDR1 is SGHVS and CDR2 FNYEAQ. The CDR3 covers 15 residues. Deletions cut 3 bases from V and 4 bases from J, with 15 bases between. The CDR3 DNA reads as TGTGCCAGCAGCTTTCCGCTTGCAGAGTCCTATGGCTACACCTTC. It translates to CASSFPLAESYGYTF. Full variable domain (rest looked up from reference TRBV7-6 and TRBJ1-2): GAGVSQSPRYKVTKRGQDVALRCDPISGHVSLYWYRQALGQGPEFLTYFNYEAQQDKSGLPNDRFSAERPEGSISTLTIQRTEQRDSAMYRCASSFPLAESYGYTFGSGTRLTVV.

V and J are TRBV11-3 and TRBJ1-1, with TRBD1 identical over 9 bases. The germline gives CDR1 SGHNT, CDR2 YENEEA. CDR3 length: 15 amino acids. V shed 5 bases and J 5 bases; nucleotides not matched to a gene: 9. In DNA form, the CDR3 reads TGTGCCAGCAGCCCCCGGACAGGGGAAAGGACTGAAGCTTTCTTT. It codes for CASSPRTGERTEAFF.